This passage covers 3 T cell receptor beta chains from one sample sequenced in a study of shared clonotypes between healthy human individuals. This table comes from immunoSEQ multiplex PCR, and its TCRdb copy is limited to in-frame clones, with some not included. Found here are roughly 2,300,000 clones, 80% to 95% of them singletons; the top ten hold around 0.4%. Sequencing was carried out using naive CD4+ T cells from PBMCs. Subset denoted: CD45RA+ positively selected. The receptors were gathered from a man aged 18-30 years in good health. Some clones in this sample may be carry-over from other donors' samples.

V gene TRBV9 combines with J gene TRBJ2-7; possibly TRBD1 or TRBD2 for D (5 bases each). Trimming removed 0 bases from V and 0 bases from J, with 13 bases in between. This CDR3 region has 16 residues. Germline CDR1 SGDLS, CDR2 YYNGEE. In nucleotides, the CDR3 is TGTGCCAGCAGCGTAGGGGGGACGCAGAGCTCCTACGAGCAGTACTTC. The encoded protein is CASSVGGTQSSYEQYF.

This chain connects TRBV18 to TRBJ2-7; 12 positions agree with TRBD2. Looked up from germline, CDR1 is KGHSH and CDR2 is LQKENI. V lost 6 bases and J lost 1; bases outside the gene matches: 10. The CDR3 sequence is 17 residues long. CDR3 residues: CASSPTSGLAGSYEQYF. CDR3 in DNA: TGTGCCAGCTCCCCCACCTCGGGACTAGCGGGTTCCTACGAGCAGTACTTC.

The V call is TRBV30, the J call TRBJ2-7; possible D gene TRBD2, 5 bases. Germline V gene data show CDR1 as GTSNPN and CDR2 as SVGIG (reference sequence). Trimming left V 3 bases short and J 3 bases short, with 12 bases between. This CDR3 spans 13 amino acids. CDR3 protein: CAWSGGVIYEQYF. The CDR3 DNA reads as TGTGCCTGGAGCGGAGGAGTAATCTACGAGCAGTACTTC.